These 25 T cell receptor beta chains share one sample of origin, sequenced in a study of blood T cell repertoires in COVID-19. Produced via immunoSEQ multiplex PCR; TCRdb's table is partial and in-frame only. This table has 190,000 or so clones, around four fifths appearing once. What was sequenced was peripheral blood. These receptors were collected from a man aged 55 to 70 with COVID-19, enrolled during active disease.

Note on this clone: Relative to the germline gene, one junction end is altered; a read error may explain this. This chain links TRBV5-1 with TRBJ1-1; TRBD1 might be the D (6 bases). CDR1 is SGHRS, CDR2 YFSETQ, per germline. The CDR3 contains 14 residues. The CDR3 spells CASGLGARNTEAFF. The CDR3 DNA is TGCGCCAGCGGCTTGGGGGCACGGAACACTGAAGCTTTCTTT.

The chain combines TRBV5-6 with TRBJ2-3, with TRBD1 identical over 7 bases. This CDR3 region has 15 residues. V shed 1 base and J 5 bases; nucleotides not matched to a gene: 7. Germline CDR1 reads SGHDT; CDR2 reads YYEEEE. The CDR3 DNA sequence: TGTGCCAGCAGCTTGCGGGACAGTGGGAGAGATACGCAGTATTTT. Its translation: CASSLRDSGRDTQYF.

The chain carries TRBV6-4 and TRBJ2-1; TRBD1 aligns across 9 bases. Trimming at V came to 1 base and at J to 3 bases, leaving 1 base not matched to a gene. CDR1 and CDR2 from the germline V gene are MRHNA and SNTAGT. The CDR3 contains 15 residues. The CDR3 DNA reads as TGTGCCAGCAGTGACTGGGGACAGGGCTACAATGAGCAGTTCTTC. It encodes CASSDWGQGYNEQFF.

The V call is TRBV5-6, the J call TRBJ2-1; TRBD1 agrees at 7 bases. The germline gives CDR1 SGHDT, CDR2 YYEEEE. The CDR3 length is 15 residues. V was pared by 0 bases and J by 2 bases, with 2 bases of the junction left unmatched. CDR3 nucleotide sequence: TGTGCCAGCAGCTTGGGACAGGGTACCTACAATGAGCAGTTCTTC. This sequence encodes CASSLGQGTYNEQFF. Complete variable domain (other parts from reference TRBV5-6 and TRBJ2-1): DAGVTQSPTHLIKTRGQQVTLRCSPKSGHDTVSWYQQALGQGPQFIFQYYEEEERQRGNFPDRFSGHQFPNYSSELNVNALLLGDSALYLCASSLGQGTYNEQFFGPGTRLTVL.

The V call is TRBV30, the J call TRBJ1-2; a weak D match, TRBD1 (5 bases). This CDR3 region has 14 residues. CDR1 and CDR2 (germline): GTSNPN, SVGIG (reference sequence). V lost 0 bases, J lost 1 base, and 9 bases lay in between. The CDR3 spells CAWSVATVNYGYTF. DNA of the CDR3: TGTGCCTGGAGTGTAGCGACAGTTAACTATGGCTACACCTTC.

The chain uses TRBV6-5 and TRBJ1-1, with 8 nucleotides matching TRBD1. Losses at the gene ends were 5 bases for V and 5 bases for J; bases not matched to a gene: 1. CDR3 size: 12 residues. CDR1 and CDR2 (germline): MNHEY, SVGAGI. The CDR3 here is CASSHRGTEAFF. For the CDR3, the DNA is TGTGCCAGCAGTCACAGGGGGACTGAAGCTTTCTTT.

This clone occurred once. This chain connects TRBV6-1 to TRBJ1-2; 7 bases match TRBD1. This CDR3 has 15 residues. The V segment lost 0 bases and the J segment 4 bases; nucleotides outside the gene matches: 5. From germline, CDR1 is MNHNS and CDR2 SASEGT. In DNA, the CDR3 is TGTGCCAGCAGTGAAGCGGGACAGTTAGTCTATGGCTACACCTTC. Translating gives CASSEAGQLVYGYTF.

This chain links TRBV4-3 with TRBJ1-1, with 7 bases matching TRBD1. The CDR3 has 16 amino acids. Germline lookup yields CDR1 LGHNA and CDR2 YSLEER. V shed 4 bases and J 3 bases; nucleotides not matched to a gene: 11. As DNA, the CDR3 is TGCGCCAGCAGCCGACAGGGTGGAGTGGGGTACACTGAAGCTTTCTTT. This codes for CASSRQGGVGYTEAFF.

This sequence joins TRBV18 and TRBJ2-1; D unresolved. Trimming stripped 5 bases from V and 9 bases from J, with 8 bases between. This CDR3 spans 11 amino acids. The germline V gene encodes CDR1 KGHSH and CDR2 LQKENI. CDR3 amino acids: CASSNRSEQFF. The CDR3, as DNA: TGTGCCAGCTCAAACCGGAGTGAGCAGTTCTTC.

This clone has a single count. The chain carries TRBV7-2 and TRBJ1-1; unclear D gene. The V end was cut by 3 bases, the J end by 0 bases, with 8 bases between. The CDR3 has 14 residues. Germline CDR1 and CDR2: SGHTA and FQGNSA. The CDR3 nucleotides read TGTGCCAGCAGCTTGACTACGATGAACACTGAAGCTTTCTTT. The encoded protein is CASSLTTMNTEAFF.

The chain couples TRBV28 to TRBJ2-5; a possible D gene is TRBD2 (5 bases). The CDR3 runs 12 residues. The germline CDR1 and CDR2 sequences are MDHEN and SYDVKM. Trimming removed 3 bases at V and 4 bases at J, with 6 bases between. CDR3 loop: CASSFTRETQYF. CDR3 nucleotides: TGTGCCAGCAGTTTTACTAGAGAGACCCAGTACTTC.

The chain recombines TRBV3-1 (or the pseudogene TRBV3-2) with TRBJ2-6, with TRBD1 as a possible D gene (5 bases). This CDR3 is 16 amino acids long. CDR1 and CDR2 from the germline V gene are LGHDT and YNNKEL (reference sequence). V shed 1 base and J shed 1 base, with 8 bases lying between them. The CDR3 bases are TGTGCCAGCAGCCAAGCACACAGGTCTGGGGCCAACGTCCTGACTTTC. Protein sequence: CASSQAHRSGANVLTF.

The J gene is TRBJ1-2, the V gene TRBV28; tentatively, D is TRBD1 (6 bases). This CDR3 contains 13 residues. V lost 5 bases and J lost 8, with 15 bases in between. CDR1 and CDR2 (germline): MDHEN, SYDVKM. CDR3 in amino acids: CASSQQGSTGYTF. CDR3 in DNA: TGTGCCAGCAGTCAACAGGGTTCGACCGGCTACACCTTC.

This chain links TRBV19 with TRBJ1-4, with 10 bases identical to TRBD1. CDR1 is LNHDA and CDR2 is SQIVND in the germline V gene (reference sequence). This CDR3 is built from 14 residues. V trimming: 6 bases; J trimming: 5 bases; junction bases outside the gene matches: 3. The CDR3 DNA sequence: TGTGCCAGTAGGGGACAGGGGATAAATGAAAAACTGTTTTTT. As protein: CASRGQGINEKLFF.

This sequence joins TRBV18 and TRBJ2-1; 9 bases match TRBD2. CDR1 is KGHSH and CDR2 is LQKENI in the germline V gene. The CDR3 length is 16 residues. The junction had 3 bases not matched to a gene; V was cut back by 3 bases and J by 0 bases. CDR3 sequence: CASSPISGSSYNEQFF. CDR3 bases: TGTGCCAGCTCACCGATTAGCGGGAGCTCCTACAATGAGCAGTTCTTC.

Concerning this clone: One end of the junction does not line up with germline, which may come from a read error. The rearrangement uses TRBV27 and TRBJ1-1, with D perhaps TRBD1 (5 bases). CDR3 length: 10 residues. Germline V gene data show CDR1 as MNHEY and CDR2 as SMNVEV (reference sequence). CDR3 nucleotides: TGTGCCAGCAGTGTGCTTGGACACTCTTTT. Its translation: CASSVLGHSF.

The rearrangement uses TRBV6-4 and TRBJ2-1; TRBD2 is a possible D gene (6 bases). CDR1 is MRHNA, CDR2 SNTAGT, per germline. This CDR3 comprises 16 residues. Trimming removed 0 bases from V and 2 bases from J, with 11 bases in between. The CDR3 nucleotides are TGTGCCAGCAGTGACTCGAAACTAGCACCCTACAATGAGCAGTTCTTC. Protein sequence: CASSDSKLAPYNEQFF.

The chain links TRBV6-6 to TRBJ1-1; D possibly corresponds to TRBD1 (5 bases). From germline, CDR1 is MNHNY and CDR2 SVGAGI (reference sequence). The germline V and J ends were trimmed by 6 bases and 4 bases, with 12 bases remaining between them. The CDR3 has 13 amino acids. CDR3 amino acids: CASSREVSTEAFF. The DNA of the CDR3 is TGTGCCAGCAGCAGGGAGGTTAGCACTGAAGCTTTCTTT.

Note on this clone: Within the sample, other DNA sequences also encode this same CDR3. The chain is built from TRBV12-3 or TRBV12-4 and TRBJ1-1, with no clear D. V gave up 2 bases and J gave up 2 bases, with 6 bases separating them. This CDR3 has 13 amino acids. DNA for the CDR3: TGTGCCAGCAGTTTACGGGGTAACACTGAAGCTTTCTTT. This codes for CASSLRGNTEAFF.

This clone was counted between two and nine times. The chain recombines TRBV12-3 or TRBV12-4 with TRBJ1-2, with D unclear. V was pared by 1 base and J by 3 bases, with 6 bases between. This CDR3 region has 13 residues. The CDR3: CASSLGSDYGYTF. CDR3 coding DNA: TGTGCCAGCAGTTTAGGGTCAGACTATGGCTACACCTTC.

This chain links TRBV18 with TRBJ2-3; 12 nucleotides match TRBD1. Trimming at V came to 6 bases and at J to 1 base, leaving 8 bases not matched to a gene. The length of the CDR3 is 17 residues. Germline V gene lookup returns CDR1 KGHSH and CDR2 LQKENI. DNA of the CDR3: TGTGCCAGCTCTCCGGGACAGGGGGCGGTGGGCACAGATACGCAGTATTTT. This gives the protein CASSPGQGAVGTDTQYF.

Ten or more counts support this clone. The gene calls are TRBV6-2 or TRBV6-3 and TRBJ2-7; TRBD1 agrees at 7 bases. This CDR3 spans 15 amino acids. J was trimmed by 3 bases and V by 2 bases; bases with no gene match: 7. Germline lookup yields CDR1 MNHEY and CDR2 SVGEGT. In DNA, the CDR3 is TGTGCCAGCAGTTACCGTCAGGGACAGCACTACGAGCAGTACTTC. Translated, it gives CASSYRQGQHYEQYF.

The V gene is TRBV7-3, the J gene TRBJ2-3; 10 bases line up with TRBD1. This CDR3 spans 16 amino acids. J gave up 5 bases and V 3 bases, and 8 bases lay outside the gene matches. The germline V gene has CDR1 SGHTA and CDR2 FQGTGA. Here the CDR3 DNA reads TGTGCCAGCAGCTTGGCCGGGACAGGGGCGGTAGATACGCAGTATTTT. Protein: CASSLAGTGAVDTQYF.

V and J are TRBV5-1 and TRBJ1-1, with D perhaps TRBD1 (6 bases). CDR3 length: 15 amino acids. Trimming pared 6 bases from V and 3 bases from J, leaving 18 bases between. CDR1 is SGHRS and CDR2 is YFSETQ in the germline V gene. CDR3 protein: CASIVRKGDHTEAFF. Written as DNA, the CDR3 is TGCGCCAGCATAGTGAGGAAGGGGGACCACACTGAAGCTTTCTTT.

This sequence joins TRBV29-1 and TRBJ2-3; D is uncertain. The CDR3 is 9 residues long. V lost 6 bases and J 6 bases, leaving 4 bases between the germline ends. The germline V gene has CDR1 SQVTM and CDR2 ANQGSEA. The CDR3 DNA reads as TGCAGCGTCGGGGATACGCAGTATTTT. Translation gives CSVGDTQYF.